This T cell receptor (beta chain) appears in the sequencing data of a study of CD8+CD57+ T cells in acquired aplastic anemia. Overall study: Sorted CD4+ and CD8+ cells gave a mean 3.2 ug DNA, range roughly 0.18 to 27.4 ug.

Concerning this clonotype itself: Its antigen is not known.

Only patients with CD8+CD57+ cell expansion on flow cytometry were chosen for sequencing. The enrolled patients all had severe acquired aplastic anemia. Among the patients, none had received any therapy at the time of blood sampling. TCR beta VDJ and CDR3 profiling used genomic DNA as template. TCRdb re-derived calls from the reads in MiXCR, one entry per CDR3 protein. Of under 200,000 distinct CDR3 sequences listed, roughly two thirds are singletons. CDR3 length: 15 residues. The junction had 8 bases not matched to a gene; V was cut back by 6 bases and J by 1 base. Study results and caveats: It was found that some 31 CD8+ CDR3 sequences were shared between patients and controls.

The chain is built from TRBV12-3 or TRBV12-4 and TRBJ1-1; TRBD1 matches at 7 bases. Sequencing was done on a sample of sorted CD4+, CD8+, or CD8+CD57+ T cells (not recorded which) from PBMCs. This clonotype was obtained from a human donor with aplastic anemia. The CDR3 DNA follows: TGTGCCAGCAGGCCCTCGACAGGGCCGAACACTGAAGCTTTCTTT. Translating it yields CASRPSTGPNTEAFF.